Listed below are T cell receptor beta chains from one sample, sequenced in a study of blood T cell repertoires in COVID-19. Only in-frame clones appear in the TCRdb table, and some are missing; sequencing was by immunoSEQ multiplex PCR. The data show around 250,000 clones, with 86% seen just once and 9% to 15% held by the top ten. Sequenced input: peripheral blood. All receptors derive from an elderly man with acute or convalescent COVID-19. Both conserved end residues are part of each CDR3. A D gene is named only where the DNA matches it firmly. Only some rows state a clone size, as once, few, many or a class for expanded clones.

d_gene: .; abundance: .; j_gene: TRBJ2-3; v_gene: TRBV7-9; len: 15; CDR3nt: TGTGCCAGCAGCATACCGGGACTTAGCACAGATACGCAGTATTTT; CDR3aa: CASSIPGLSTDTQYF
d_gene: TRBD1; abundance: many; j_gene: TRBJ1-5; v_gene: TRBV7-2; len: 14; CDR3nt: TGTGCCAGCAGCCTTTACAGGGGTAATCAGCCCCAGCATTTT; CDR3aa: CASSLYRGNQPQHF
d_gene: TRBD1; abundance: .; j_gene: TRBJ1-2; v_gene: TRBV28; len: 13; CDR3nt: TGTGCCAGCAGCCCCCAGGGGGCGCGGGGCTACACCTTC; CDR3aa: CASSPQGARGYTF
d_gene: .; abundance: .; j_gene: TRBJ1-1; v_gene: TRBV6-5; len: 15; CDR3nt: TGTGCCAGCAGTTACTCGTATTCAGTAAACACTGAAGCTTTCTTT; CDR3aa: CASSYSYSVNTEAFF
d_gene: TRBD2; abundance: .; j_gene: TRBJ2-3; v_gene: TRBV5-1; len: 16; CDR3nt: TGCGCCAGCAGCTTGTCGGGGGGGTTGGTCACAGATACGCAGTATTTT; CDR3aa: CASSLSGGLVTDTQYF
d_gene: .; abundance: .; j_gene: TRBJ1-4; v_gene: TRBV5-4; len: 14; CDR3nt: TGTGCCAGCAGCTCCCTAGACCGTAATGAAAAACTGTTTTTT; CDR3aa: CASSSLDRNEKLFF
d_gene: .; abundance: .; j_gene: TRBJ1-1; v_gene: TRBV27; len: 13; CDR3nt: TGTGCCAGCAGAATGACACCCAACACTGAAGCTTTCTTT; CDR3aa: CASRMTPNTEAFF
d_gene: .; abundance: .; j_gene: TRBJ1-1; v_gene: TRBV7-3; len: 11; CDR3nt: TGTGCCAGCAGCTTAGGAGATGAAGCTTTCTTT; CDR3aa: CASSLGDEAFF
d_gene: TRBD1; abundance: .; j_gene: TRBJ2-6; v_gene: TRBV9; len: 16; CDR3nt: TGTGCCAGCAGCAGTACAGGGGTCTCTGGGGCCAACGTCCTGACTTTC; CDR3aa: CASSSTGVSGANVLTF
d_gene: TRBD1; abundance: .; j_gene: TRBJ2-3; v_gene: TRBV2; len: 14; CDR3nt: TGTGCCAGCAGTAGGGACAGGGCCCCAGATACGCAGTATTTT; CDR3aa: CASSRDRAPDTQYF
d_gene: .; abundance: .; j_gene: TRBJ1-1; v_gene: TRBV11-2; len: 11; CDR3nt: TGTGCCAGCAGCTTAGTGGGGCCGGCTTTCTTT; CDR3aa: CASSLVGPAFF
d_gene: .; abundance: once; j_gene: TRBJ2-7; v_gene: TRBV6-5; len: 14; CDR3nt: TGTGCCAGCGTATCTGAGGGTGGGGGCGGCGAGCAGTACTTC; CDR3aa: CASVSEGGGGEQYF
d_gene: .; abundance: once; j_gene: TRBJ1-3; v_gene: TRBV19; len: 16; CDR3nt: TGTGCCAGTAGTCCAAGCCAGTCCTACGGGGGAAACACCATATATTTT; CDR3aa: CASSPSQSYGGNTIYF
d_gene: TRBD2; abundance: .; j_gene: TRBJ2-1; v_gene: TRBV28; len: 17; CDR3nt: TGTGCCAGCAGTTCCCCCGGGACTAGCGGGGGAAACAATGAGCAGTTCTTC; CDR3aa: CASSSPGTSGGNNEQFF
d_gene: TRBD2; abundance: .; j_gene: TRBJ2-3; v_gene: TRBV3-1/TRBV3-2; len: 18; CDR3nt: TGTGCCAGCAGCCCCGCTGGCGGGGGGACTACTAGCACAGATACGCAGTATTTT; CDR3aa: CASSPAGGGTTSTDTQYF
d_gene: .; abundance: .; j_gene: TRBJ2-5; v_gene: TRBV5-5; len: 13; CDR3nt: TGTGCCAGCAGCTTGACAGGGTTAGAGACCCAGTACTTC; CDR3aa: CASSLTGLETQYF
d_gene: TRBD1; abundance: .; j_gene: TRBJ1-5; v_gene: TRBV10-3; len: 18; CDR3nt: TGTGCCATCAGTGAAAGACAGGGGTCGGAGATTAGCAATCAGCCCCAGCATTTT; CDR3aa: CAISERQGSEISNQPQHF
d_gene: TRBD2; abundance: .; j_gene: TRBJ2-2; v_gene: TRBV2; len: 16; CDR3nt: TGTGCCAGCAGTCCTGGGACTAGCGGGAACCCCGGGGAGCTGTTTTTT; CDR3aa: CASSPGTSGNPGELFF
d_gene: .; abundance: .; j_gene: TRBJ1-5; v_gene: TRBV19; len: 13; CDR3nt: TGTGCCAGTAGTATCGCAGGGAATCAGCCCCAGCATTTT; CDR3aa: CASSIAGNQPQHF
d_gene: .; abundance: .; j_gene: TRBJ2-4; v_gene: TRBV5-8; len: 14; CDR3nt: TGTGCCAGCACCCCTTCCTTTGGTCGGAACATTCAGTACTTC; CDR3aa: CASTPSFGRNIQYF
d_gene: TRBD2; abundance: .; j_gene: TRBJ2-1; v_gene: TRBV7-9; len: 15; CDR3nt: TGTGCCAGCAGCGCCGTGGCGGGGGGGCCGGTCGAGCAGTTCTTC; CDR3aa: CASSAVAGGPVEQFF
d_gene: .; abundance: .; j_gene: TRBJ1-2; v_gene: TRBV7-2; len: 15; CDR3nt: TGTGCCAGCAGCTTGGGCCTCGGGGGGAACTATGGCTACACCTTC; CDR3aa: CASSLGLGGNYGYTF
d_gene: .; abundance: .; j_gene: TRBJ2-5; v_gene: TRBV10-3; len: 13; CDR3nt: TGTGCCACCCGGGAGAGGGTGGAAGAGACCCAGTACTTC; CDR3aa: CATRERVEETQYF
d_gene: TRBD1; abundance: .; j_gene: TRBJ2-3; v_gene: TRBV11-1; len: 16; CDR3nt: TGTGCCAGCAGCTTTACCAGGGGGCAGACCACAGATACGCAGTATTTT; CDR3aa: CASSFTRGQTTDTQYF
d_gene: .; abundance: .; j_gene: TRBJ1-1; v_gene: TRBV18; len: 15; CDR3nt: TGTGCCAGCTCACCGGGTCGACAGATGAACACTGAAGCTTTCTTT; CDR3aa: CASSPGRQMNTEAFF
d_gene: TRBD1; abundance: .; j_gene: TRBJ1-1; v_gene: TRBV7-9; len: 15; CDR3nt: TGTGCCAGCAGCTTAGAGACAGGGGGAAGTACTGAAGCTTTCTTT; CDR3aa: CASSLETGGSTEAFF
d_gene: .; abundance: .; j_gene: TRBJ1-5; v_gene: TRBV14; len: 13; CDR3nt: TGTGCCAGCAGCTCGGCCGCGGAACAGCCCCAGCATTTT; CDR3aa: CASSSAAEQPQHF
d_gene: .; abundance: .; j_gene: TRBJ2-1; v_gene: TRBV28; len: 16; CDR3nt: TGTGCCAGCAGTTCGACCGGGACACCTCTCAACAATGAGCAGTTCTTC; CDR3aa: CASSSTGTPLNNEQFF
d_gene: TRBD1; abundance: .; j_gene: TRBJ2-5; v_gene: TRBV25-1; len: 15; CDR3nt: TGTGCCAGCAGTGAGACCCTGGTGCAGGGGGCGACCCAGTACTTC; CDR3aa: CASSETLVQGATQYF
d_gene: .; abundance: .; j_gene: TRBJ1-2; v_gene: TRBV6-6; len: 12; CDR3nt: TGTGCCAGCACCGGGGGGGCCTATGGCTACACCTTC; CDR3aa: CASTGGAYGYTF
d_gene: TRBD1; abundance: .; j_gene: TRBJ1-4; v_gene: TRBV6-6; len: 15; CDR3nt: TGTGCCAGCAGTAACAGACAGGGACTTAATGAAAAACTGTTTTTT; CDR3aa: CASSNRQGLNEKLFF
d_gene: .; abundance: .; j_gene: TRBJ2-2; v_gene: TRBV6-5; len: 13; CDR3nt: TGTGCCAGCAGTCCTACCCCCGCCGGGGAGCTGTTTTTT; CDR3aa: CASSPTPAGELFF
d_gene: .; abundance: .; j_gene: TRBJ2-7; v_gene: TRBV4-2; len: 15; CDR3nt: TGTGCCAGCAGCCAAGGCGATAATGGCGGCTACGAGCAGTACTTC; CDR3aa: CASSQGDNGGYEQYF
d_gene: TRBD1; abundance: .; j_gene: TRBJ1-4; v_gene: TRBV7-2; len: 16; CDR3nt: TGTGCCAGCAGCGACCAAGGCCCGGGACAGGGAAGAAAACTGTTTTTT; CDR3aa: CASSDQGPGQGRKLFF
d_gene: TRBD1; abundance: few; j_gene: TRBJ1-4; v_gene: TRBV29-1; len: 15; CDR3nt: TGCAGCGTTCACGATCCGGGACAGGTTAATGAAAAACTGTTTTTT; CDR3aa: CSVHDPGQVNEKLFF
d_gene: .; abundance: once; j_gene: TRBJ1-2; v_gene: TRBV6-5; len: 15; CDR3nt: TGTGCCAGCAGGATCTTAGTCGGGACTAACTATGGCTACACCTTC; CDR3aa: CASRILVGTNYGYTF
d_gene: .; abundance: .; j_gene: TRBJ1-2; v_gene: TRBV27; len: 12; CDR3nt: TGTGCCAGCAAGCAAGCTAACTATGGCTACACCTTC; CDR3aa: CASKQANYGYTF
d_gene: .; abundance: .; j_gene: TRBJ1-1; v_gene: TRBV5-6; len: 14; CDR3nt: TGTGCCAGCAGCCCACAGGGATGGGACACTGAAGCTTTCTTT; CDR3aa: CASSPQGWDTEAFF
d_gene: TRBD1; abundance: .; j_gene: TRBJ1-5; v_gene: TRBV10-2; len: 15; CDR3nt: TGCGCCACATGGGAAGGGACAGGGGCGAATCAGCCCCAGCATTTT; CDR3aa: CATWEGTGANQPQHF
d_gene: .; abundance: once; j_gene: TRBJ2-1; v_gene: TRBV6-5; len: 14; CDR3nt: TGTGCCAGCCGACAGACAGGACCCTACAATGAGCAGTTCTTC; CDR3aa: CASRQTGPYNEQFF
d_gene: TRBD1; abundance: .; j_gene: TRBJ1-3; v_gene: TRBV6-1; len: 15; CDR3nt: TGTGCCAGCAGTGATTCGACAGGGAAAGGGGACACCATATATTTT; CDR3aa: CASSDSTGKGDTIYF
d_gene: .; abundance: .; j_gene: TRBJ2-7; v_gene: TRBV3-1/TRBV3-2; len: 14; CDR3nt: TGTGCCAGCAGCCATAGACAGTTAACCTACGAGCAGTACTTC; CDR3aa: CASSHRQLTYEQYF
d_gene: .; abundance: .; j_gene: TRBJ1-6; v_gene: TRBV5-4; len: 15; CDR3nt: TGTGCCAGCACCCCCGGGGGGTCCGATAATTCACCCCTCCACTTT; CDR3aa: CASTPGGSDNSPLHF
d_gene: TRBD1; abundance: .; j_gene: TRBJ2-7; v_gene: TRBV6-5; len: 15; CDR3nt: TGTGCCAGCACTTCTGGGACAGGGGTGCCCTACGAGCAGTACTTC; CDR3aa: CASTSGTGVPYEQYF
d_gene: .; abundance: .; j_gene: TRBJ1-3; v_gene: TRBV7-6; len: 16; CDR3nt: TGTGCCAGCAGCTTAGCAGGGACTGCGGGCGGAAACACCATATATTTT; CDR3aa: CASSLAGTAGGNTIYF
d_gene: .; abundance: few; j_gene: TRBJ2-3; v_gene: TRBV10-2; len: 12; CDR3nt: TGCGCCAGCAGTGACCTAGCAGATACGCAGTATTTT; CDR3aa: CASSDLADTQYF
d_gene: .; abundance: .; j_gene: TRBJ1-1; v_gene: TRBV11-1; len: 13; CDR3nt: TGTGCCAGCAGCTTTCGGCTGGCGGCTGAAGCTTTCTTT; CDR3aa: CASSFRLAAEAFF
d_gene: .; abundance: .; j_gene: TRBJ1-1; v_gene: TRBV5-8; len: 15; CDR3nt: TGTGCCAGCAGCGCCTACAGGGCGATGAACACTGAAGCTTTCTTT; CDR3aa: CASSAYRAMNTEAFF
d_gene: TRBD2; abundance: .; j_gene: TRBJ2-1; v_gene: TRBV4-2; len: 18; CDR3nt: TGTGCCAGCAGCCTACTTGTCCAACTAGCGGGAGTATACAATGAGCAGTTCTTC; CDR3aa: CASSLLVQLAGVYNEQFF
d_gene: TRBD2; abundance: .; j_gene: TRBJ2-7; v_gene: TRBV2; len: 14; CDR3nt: TGTGCCAGCAGGTTAGCGGGAGGGCTTTACGAGCAGTACTTC; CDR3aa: CASRLAGGLYEQYF
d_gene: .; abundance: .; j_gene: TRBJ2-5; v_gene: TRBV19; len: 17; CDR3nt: TGTGCCAGTAGTATTCGGACGCTCGAGGGTTCCCAAGAGACCCAGTACTTC; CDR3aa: CASSIRTLEGSQETQYF
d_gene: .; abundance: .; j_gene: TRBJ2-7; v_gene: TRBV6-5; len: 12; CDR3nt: TGTGCCAGCAACACAGGTTCCTACGAGCAGTACTTC; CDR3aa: CASNTGSYEQYF
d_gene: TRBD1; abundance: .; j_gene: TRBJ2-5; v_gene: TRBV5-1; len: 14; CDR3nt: TGCGCCAGCAGCGAGGGACAGGGGGCTTGGACCCAGTACTTC; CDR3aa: CASSEGQGAWTQYF
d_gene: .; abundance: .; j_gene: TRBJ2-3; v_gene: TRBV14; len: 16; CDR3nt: TGTGCCAGCAGCCGATACGGAAGGGGCTCGGGAGATACGCAGTATTTT; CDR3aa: CASSRYGRGSGDTQYF
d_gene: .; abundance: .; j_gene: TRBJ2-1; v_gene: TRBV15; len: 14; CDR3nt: TGTGCCACCAGCCTCGGGAGCTCCTACAATGAGCAGTTCTTC; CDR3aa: CATSLGSSYNEQFF